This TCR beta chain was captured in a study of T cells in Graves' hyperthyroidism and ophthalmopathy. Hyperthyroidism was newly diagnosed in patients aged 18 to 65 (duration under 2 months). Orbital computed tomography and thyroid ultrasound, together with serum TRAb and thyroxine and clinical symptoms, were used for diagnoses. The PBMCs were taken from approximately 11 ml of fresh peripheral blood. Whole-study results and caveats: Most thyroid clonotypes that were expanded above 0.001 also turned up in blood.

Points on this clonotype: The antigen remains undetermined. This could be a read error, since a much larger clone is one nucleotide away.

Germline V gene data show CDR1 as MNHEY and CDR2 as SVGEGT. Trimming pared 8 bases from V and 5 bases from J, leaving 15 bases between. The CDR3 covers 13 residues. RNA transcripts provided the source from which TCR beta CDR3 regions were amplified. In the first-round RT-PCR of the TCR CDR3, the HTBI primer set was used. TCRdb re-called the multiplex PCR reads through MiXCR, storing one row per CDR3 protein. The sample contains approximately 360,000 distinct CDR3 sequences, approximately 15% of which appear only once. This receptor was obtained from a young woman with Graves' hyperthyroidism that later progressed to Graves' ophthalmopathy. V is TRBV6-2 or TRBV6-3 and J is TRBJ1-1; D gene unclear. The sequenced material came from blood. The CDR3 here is CASGLTRFTEAFF. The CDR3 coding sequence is TGTGCCAGCGGTCTGACACGGTTTACTGAAGCTTTCTTT.